Sequencing of this T cell receptor (beta chain) was carried out in a study of PD-1 blockade in classical Hodgkin lymphoma. Overall study findings and caveats: Exclusion covered patients beginning nivolumab under 1 year post-ASCT. Relapsed/refractory patients reportedly had lower baseline diversity than newly diagnosed patients.

The sample's time point: cycle 4 day 1 (C4D1), after more than 5 weeks of nivolumab. Autologous stem cell transplantation was followed by relapse in every patient, and brentuximab vedotin exposure varied. It was by magnetic negative selection that CD8+ T cells were isolated from thawed PBMCs. Note on this clone: Its antigen remains unidentified.

The method was immunoSEQ multiplex PCR; TCRdb's version includes in-frame clones alone and lacks a portion of them. Of more than 9,500 clones listed, 80% to 90% are singletons. This TCR was sampled from a human donor with classical Hodgkin lymphoma. The donor label of this sample is uncertain. The material sequenced was CD8+ T cells from blood, taken before the fourth cycle of nivolumab.

For the CDR3, the DNA is TGTGCCTGGGCCAACTTCCCCGGGGAGCTGTTTTTT. Its protein is CAWANFPGELFF. The gene calls are TRBV30 and TRBJ2-2; D not resolved. V lost 5 bases and J lost 6, with 10 bases in between. This CDR3 comprises 12 residues. Germline lookup yields CDR1 GTSNPN and CDR2 SVGIG (reference sequence).